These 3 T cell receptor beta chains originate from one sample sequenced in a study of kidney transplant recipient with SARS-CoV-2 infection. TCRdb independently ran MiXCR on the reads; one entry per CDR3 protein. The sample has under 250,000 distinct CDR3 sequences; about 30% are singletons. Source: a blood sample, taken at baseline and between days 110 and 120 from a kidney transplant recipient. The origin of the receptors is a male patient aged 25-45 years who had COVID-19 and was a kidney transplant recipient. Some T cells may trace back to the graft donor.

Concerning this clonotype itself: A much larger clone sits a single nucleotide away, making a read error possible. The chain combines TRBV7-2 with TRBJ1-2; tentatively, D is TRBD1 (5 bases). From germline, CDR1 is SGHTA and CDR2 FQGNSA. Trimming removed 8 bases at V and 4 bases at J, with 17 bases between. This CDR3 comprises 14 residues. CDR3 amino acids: CASGRDSYIYGYTF. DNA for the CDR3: TGTGCCAGCGGGCGCGACAGCTACATCTATGGCTACACCTTC.

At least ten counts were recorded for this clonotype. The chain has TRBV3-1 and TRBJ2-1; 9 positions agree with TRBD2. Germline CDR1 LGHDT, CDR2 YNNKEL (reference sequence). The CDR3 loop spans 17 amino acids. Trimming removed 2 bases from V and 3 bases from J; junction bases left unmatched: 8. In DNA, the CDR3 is TGTGCCAGCAGCCAAACCCCTAGCGGGACCGTCTACAATGAGCAGTTCTTC. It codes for CASSQTPSGTVYNEQFF.

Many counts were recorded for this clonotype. The CDR3 bases are TGTGCCAGCAGTTCCCGGACAGGGTACTATGGCTACACCTTC. It encodes CASSSRTGYYGYTF. The chain recombines TRBV28 with TRBJ1-2; TRBD1 agrees at 8 bases. Germline loops: CDR1 MDHEN, CDR2 SYDVKM. V gave up 4 bases and J gave up 3 bases; unmatched junction bases: 4. The CDR3 spans 14 residues.